A single sample is the source of the 20 T cell receptor beta chains below, sequenced in a study of blood T cell repertoires in COVID-19. Measured with immunoSEQ multiplex PCR; TCRdb has only the in-frame clones, and not every one. Found here are 90,000 or so clones, 65% to 90% of them singletons; the top ten hold approximately 1.2%. What was sequenced was peripheral blood. Source of these receptors: a man at least 80 years old with active or convalescent COVID-19.

The chain couples TRBV6-1 to TRBJ2-7, with D unresolved. Looked up from germline, CDR1 is MNHNS and CDR2 is SASEGT. V was shortened by 3 bases and J by 2 bases, with 14 bases between the two germline ends. The CDR3 is 15 amino acids. The CDR3 loop is CASSDGHLAPYEQYF. The CDR3 bases are TGTGCCAGCAGTGATGGCCATTTAGCTCCCTACGAGCAGTACTTC.

This chain uses TRBV24-1 with TRBJ2-1; D is possibly TRBD1 (6 bases). The germline gives CDR1 KGHDR, CDR2 SFDVKD. This CDR3 spans 15 amino acids. Between the trimmed V and J ends, which lost 9 bases and 6 bases, there was a span of 20 bases. CDR3 in DNA: TGTGCCACCTCCGACAGGAGCCCAACCATCAATGAGCAGTTCTTC. It yields the protein CATSDRSPTINEQFF.

This clone was detected once. CDR3 protein: CASSTLLAGANEQFF. The CDR3, as DNA: TGTGCCAGTAGTACCCTACTAGCGGGAGCGAATGAGCAGTTCTTC. The rearrangement links TRBV19 to TRBJ2-1; 11 nucleotides agree with TRBD2. The germline V gene has CDR1 LNHDA and CDR2 SQIVND (reference sequence). Trimming removed 4 bases from V and 7 bases from J; junction bases left unmatched: 6. The CDR3 sequence is 15 residues long.

The chain has TRBV28 and TRBJ2-7; TRBD2 matches 8 bases. Germline CDR1 is MDHEN and CDR2 is SYDVKM. This CDR3 contains 13 residues. The V segment lost 6 bases and the J segment 4 bases; nucleotides outside the gene matches: 5. The CDR3 is CASRTSDKYEQYF. DNA of the CDR3: TGTGCCAGCAGGACTAGCGATAAGTACGAGCAGTACTTC.

The chain uses TRBV5-1 and TRBJ2-3, with a tentative D call TRBD2 (5 bases). Trimming removed 0 bases at V and 0 bases at J, with 11 bases between. This CDR3 has 16 amino acids. Germline CDR1 reads SGHRS; CDR2 reads YFSETQ. DNA of the CDR3: TGCGCCAGCAGCTTGGGAAGCGGAGAAAGCACAGATACGCAGTATTTT. Translation gives CASSLGSGESTDTQYF.

The V gene is TRBV19, the J gene TRBJ1-2; possibly TRBD1 for D (5 bases). CDR3 size: 15 residues. Per germline, CDR1 LNHDA and CDR2 SQIVND (reference sequence). V lost 3 bases, J lost 3 bases, and 14 bases lay in between. The CDR3 bases are TGTGCCAGTAGTATTCAAGGGGCTGAAGACTATGGCTACACCTTC. Amino acids: CASSIQGAEDYGYTF. Combining the CDR3 with reference TRBV19 and TRBJ1-2 gives the whole variable domain DGGITQSPKYLFRKEGQNVTLSCEQNLNHDAMYWYRQDPGQGLRLIYYSQIVNDFQKGDIAEGYSVSREKKESFPLTVTSAQKNPTAFYLCASSIQGAEDYGYTFGSGTRLTVV.

Only a few counts were recorded for this clone. The rearrangement links TRBV5-6 to TRBJ2-1; 12 bases are shared with TRBD2. This CDR3 is built from 15 residues. The V gene end was trimmed by 4 bases and the J gene end by 3 bases; junction bases not matched to a gene: 2. CDR1 is SGHDT and CDR2 is YYEEEE in the germline V gene. The CDR3 region is CASSQGLAGYNEQFF. For the CDR3, the DNA is TGTGCCAGCAGCCAGGGACTAGCGGGCTACAATGAGCAGTTCTTC.

V and J are TRBV5-1 and TRBJ2-7; 7 nucleotides match TRBD2. V was pared by 0 bases and J by 6 bases, with 9 bases of the junction left unmatched. The CDR3 sequence is 15 residues long. In germline, CDR1 is SGHRS, CDR2 YFSETQ. The CDR3 sequence is CASSLVGGVDGEQYF. The CDR3 DNA follows: TGCGCCAGCAGCTTGGTGGGAGGGGTCGACGGCGAGCAGTACTTC.

V gene TRBV12-5 combines with J gene TRBJ2-7; 7 nucleotides align to TRBD2. The CDR3 totals 15 residues. The V gene's germline CDR1 is LGHNT and CDR2 FRNRAP. The junction had 14 bases not matched to a gene; V was cut back by 5 bases and J by 7 bases. The CDR3 protein is CASGGRDYLSSEQYF. CDR3 DNA: TGTGCTAGTGGTGGCAGGGACTACCTTTCGTCAGAGCAGTACTTC.

The rearrangement joins TRBV5-1 to TRBJ1-4, with 7 bases fitting TRBD1. This CDR3 contains 16 residues. Germline assignment: CDR1 SGHRS and CDR2 YFSETQ. Trimming took 4 bases from V and 4 from J; bases not matched to a gene: 10. DNA of the CDR3: TGCGCCAGCAGCCCCGGACAGGATCCAGATAATGAAAAACTGTTTTTT. Encoded protein: CASSPGQDPDNEKLFF.

The rearrangement uses TRBV27 and TRBJ2-7, with D possibly being TRBD2 (7 bases). V lost 7 bases and J lost 5, with 21 bases in between. The CDR3 covers 15 residues. CDR1 is MNHEY and CDR2 is SMNVEV in the germline V gene (reference sequence). CDR3 nucleotide sequence: TGTGCCAGCAATCACCGGAGTGCGGGGGCCCACGAGCAGTACTTC. It specifies CASNHRSAGAHEQYF.

V gene TRBV11-2 combines with J gene TRBJ1-6; possible D gene TRBD1, 5 bases. This CDR3 has 13 residues. Deletions cut 8 bases from V and 9 bases from J, with 14 bases between. Looked up from germline, CDR1 is SGHAT and CDR2 is FQNNGV. For the CDR3, the DNA is TGTGCCAGCCGGAGGGGCGGTGGTTCACCCCTCCACTTT. It codes for CASRRGGGSPLHF.

The V call is TRBV29-1, the J call TRBJ2-1; TRBD2 might be the D (5 bases). The V end was cut by 4 bases, the J end by 0 bases, with 10 bases between. The germline CDR1 and CDR2 sequences are SQVTM and ANQGSEA. The CDR3 runs 14 residues. The CDR3 region has the DNA TGCAGCGTTGGTACTGGGAGCTCCTACAATGAGCAGTTCTTC. This sequence encodes CSVGTGSSYNEQFF.

The chain joins TRBV19 to TRBJ1-3; TRBD1 agrees at 8 bases. After removal of 3 bases from V and 3 bases from J, the junction contained 4 bases not matched to a gene. The CDR3 is 15 residues long. Germline assignment: CDR1 LNHDA and CDR2 SQIVND (reference sequence). The CDR3 region has the DNA TGTGCCAGTAGTATTCAGGACAGGGTTGGAAACACCATATATTTT. It translates to CASSIQDRVGNTIYF.

The chain recombines TRBV11-1 with TRBJ1-2, with TRBD1 identical over 10 bases. Germline assignment: CDR1 SGHAT and CDR2 FQDESV (reference sequence). This CDR3 spans 15 amino acids. V shed 5 bases, J shed 3 bases, and the junction held 6 bases outside the gene matches. This chain's CDR3 is CASSPGTGAHYGYTF. The CDR3, as DNA: TGTGCCAGCAGCCCAGGGACAGGGGCCCACTATGGCTACACCTTC.

This chain uses TRBV9 with TRBJ2-5, with a tentative D call TRBD2 (7 bases). Germline V gene data show CDR1 as SGDLS and CDR2 as YYNGEE. V was pared by 0 bases and J by 5 bases, with 17 bases between. This CDR3 comprises 16 residues. In DNA form, the CDR3 reads TGTGCCAGCAGCGTAGGAACGACTAGCCAGGGGGAGACCCAGTACTTC. Translating gives CASSVGTTSQGETQYF.

V is TRBV30 and J is TRBJ2-1; 8 bases are shared with TRBD2. This CDR3 spans 13 amino acids. Germline CDR1 GTSNPN, CDR2 SVGIG (reference sequence). V gave up 3 bases and J gave up 8 bases; unmatched junction bases: 6. CDR3 residues: CAWRSGSKHEQFF. DNA for the CDR3: TGTGCCTGGAGGAGCGGGAGTAAGCATGAGCAGTTCTTC. Drawing the rest from reference TRBV30 and TRBJ2-1, the complete variable domain is SQTIHQWPATLVQPVGSPLSLECTVEGTSNPNLYWYRQAAGRGLQLLFYSVGIGQISSEVPQNLSASRPQDRQFILSSKKLLLSDSGFYLCAWRSGSKHEQFFGPGTRLTVL.

This clone showed up just once. The chain recombines TRBV29-1 with TRBJ1-2; 7 positions agree with TRBD1. From germline, CDR1 is SQVTM and CDR2 ANQGSEA. The V gene end was trimmed by 7 bases and the J gene end by 2 bases; junction bases not matched to a gene: 10. The CDR3 covers 14 residues. CDR3 in amino acids: CSAGGGGANYGYTF. The CDR3 bases are TGCAGCGCAGGGGGGGGCGGGGCCAACTATGGCTACACCTTC.

The chain uses TRBV6-2 or TRBV6-3 and TRBJ2-7; 8 bases align to TRBD2. The CDR3 totals 15 residues. V trimming: 5 bases; J trimming: 2 bases; junction bases outside the gene matches: 8. Germline V gene data show CDR1 as MNHEY and CDR2 as SVGEGT. CDR3 DNA: TGTGCCAGCAGTCGGGGGGGCTCCCTTCCCTACGAGCAGTACTTC. It is translated as CASSRGGSLPYEQYF.

This clone was counted only a few times. This sequence joins TRBV15 and TRBJ1-1; 9 bases align to TRBD1. V lost 0 bases to trimming and J lost 11 bases; unmatched junction nucleotides: 7. Germline CDR1 reads LNHNV; CDR2 reads YYDKDF (reference sequence). CDR3 length equals 14 residues. CDR3: CATSRDLRDRDAFF. Here the CDR3 DNA reads TGTGCCACCAGCAGAGATTTACGGGACAGGGATGCTTTCTTT.